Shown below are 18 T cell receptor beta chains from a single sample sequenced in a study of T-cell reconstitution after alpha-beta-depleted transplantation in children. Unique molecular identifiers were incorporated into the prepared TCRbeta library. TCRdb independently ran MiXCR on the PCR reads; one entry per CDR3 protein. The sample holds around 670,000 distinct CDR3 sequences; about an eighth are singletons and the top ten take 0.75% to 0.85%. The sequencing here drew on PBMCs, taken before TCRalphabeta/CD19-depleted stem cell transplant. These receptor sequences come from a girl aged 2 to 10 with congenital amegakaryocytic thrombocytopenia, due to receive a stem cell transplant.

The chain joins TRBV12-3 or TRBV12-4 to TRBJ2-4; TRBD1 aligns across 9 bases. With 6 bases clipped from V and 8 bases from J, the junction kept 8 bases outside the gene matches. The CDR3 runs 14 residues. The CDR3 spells CASSRDREEDIQYF. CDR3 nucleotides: TGTGCCAGCAGCCGGGACAGGGAGGAGGACATTCAGTACTTC.

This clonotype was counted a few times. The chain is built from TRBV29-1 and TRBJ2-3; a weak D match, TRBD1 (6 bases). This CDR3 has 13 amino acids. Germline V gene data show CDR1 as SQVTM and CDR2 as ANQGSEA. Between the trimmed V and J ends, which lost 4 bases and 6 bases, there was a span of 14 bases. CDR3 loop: CSVVTGELDTQYF. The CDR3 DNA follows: TGCAGCGTTGTGACAGGCGAGTTGGATACGCAGTATTTT.

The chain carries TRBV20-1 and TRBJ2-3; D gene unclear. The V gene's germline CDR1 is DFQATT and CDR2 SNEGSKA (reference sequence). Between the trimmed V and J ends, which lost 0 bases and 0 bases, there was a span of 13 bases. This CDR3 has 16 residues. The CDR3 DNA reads TGCAGTGCTAGAGATCCCGACTCCCCAAGCACAGATACGCAGTATTTT. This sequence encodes CSARDPDSPSTDTQYF.

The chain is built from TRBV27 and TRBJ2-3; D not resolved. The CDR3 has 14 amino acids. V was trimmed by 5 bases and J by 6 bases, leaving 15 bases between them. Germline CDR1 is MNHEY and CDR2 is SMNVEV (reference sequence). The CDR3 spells CASSTTQSPDTQYF. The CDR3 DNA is TGTGCCAGCAGTACGACCCAGTCCCCCGATACGCAGTATTTT.

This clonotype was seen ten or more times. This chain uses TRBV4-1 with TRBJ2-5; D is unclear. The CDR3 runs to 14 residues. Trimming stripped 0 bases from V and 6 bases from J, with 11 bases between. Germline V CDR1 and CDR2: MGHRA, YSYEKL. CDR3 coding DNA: TGCGCCAGCAGCCAAGATAAGCACCCAAAGACCCAGTACTTC. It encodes CASSQDKHPKTQYF.

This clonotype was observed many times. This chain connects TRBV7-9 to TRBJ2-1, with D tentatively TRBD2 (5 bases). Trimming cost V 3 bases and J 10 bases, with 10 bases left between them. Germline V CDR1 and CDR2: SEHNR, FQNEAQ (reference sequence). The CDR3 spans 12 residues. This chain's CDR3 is CASSLPDLEQFF. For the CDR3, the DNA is TGTGCCAGCAGCTTGCCGGACTTAGAGCAGTTCTTC.

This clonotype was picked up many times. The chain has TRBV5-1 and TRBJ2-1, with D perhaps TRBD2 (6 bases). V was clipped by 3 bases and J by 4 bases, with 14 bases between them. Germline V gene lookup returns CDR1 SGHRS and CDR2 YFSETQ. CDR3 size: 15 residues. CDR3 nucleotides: TGCGCCAGCAGCTCCGGACTAACTAGTTACAATGAGCAGTTCTTC. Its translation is CASSSGLTSYNEQFF.

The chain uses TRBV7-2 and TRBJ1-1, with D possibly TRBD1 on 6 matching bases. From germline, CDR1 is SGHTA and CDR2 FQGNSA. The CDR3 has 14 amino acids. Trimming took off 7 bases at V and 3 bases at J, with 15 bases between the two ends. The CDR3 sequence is CASKIRRTDTEAFF. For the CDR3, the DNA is TGTGCCAGCAAAATCAGGAGGACAGACACTGAAGCTTTCTTT.

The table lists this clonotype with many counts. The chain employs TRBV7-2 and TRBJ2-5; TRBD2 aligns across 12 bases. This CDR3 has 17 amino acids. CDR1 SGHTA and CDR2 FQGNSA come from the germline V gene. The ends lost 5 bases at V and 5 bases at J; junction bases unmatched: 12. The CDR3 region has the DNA TGTGCCAGCAGCCCTTTCGGCGGACTAGCGGGAATCGAGACCCAGTACTTC. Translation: CASSPFGGLAGIETQYF. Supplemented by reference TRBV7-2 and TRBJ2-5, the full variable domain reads GAGVSQSPSNKVTEKGKDVELRCDPISGHTALYWYRQSLGQGLEFLIYFQGNSAPDKSGLPSDRFSAERTGGSVSTLTIQRTQQEDSAVYLCASSPFGGLAGIETQYFGPGTRLLVL.

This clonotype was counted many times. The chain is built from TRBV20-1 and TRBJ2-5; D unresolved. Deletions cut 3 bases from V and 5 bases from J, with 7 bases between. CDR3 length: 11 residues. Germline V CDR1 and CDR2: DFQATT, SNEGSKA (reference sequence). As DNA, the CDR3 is TGCAGTGCTAGTTTGGGGGAGACCCAGTACTTC. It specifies CSASLGETQYF.

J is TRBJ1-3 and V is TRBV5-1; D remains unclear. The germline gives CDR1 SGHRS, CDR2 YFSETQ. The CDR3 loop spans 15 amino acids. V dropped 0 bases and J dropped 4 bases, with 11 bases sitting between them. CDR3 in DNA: TGCGCCAGCAGCTTGGCGGGCTTGGGCGGAAACACCATATATTTT. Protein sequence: CASSLAGLGGNTIYF.

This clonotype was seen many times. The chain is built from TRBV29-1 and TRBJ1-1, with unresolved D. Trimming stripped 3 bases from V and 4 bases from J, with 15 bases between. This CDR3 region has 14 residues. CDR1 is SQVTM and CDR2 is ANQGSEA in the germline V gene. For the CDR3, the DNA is TGCAGCGTTGATCAGGACGTCCGCGGCACTGAAGCTTTCTTT. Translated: CSVDQDVRGTEAFF.

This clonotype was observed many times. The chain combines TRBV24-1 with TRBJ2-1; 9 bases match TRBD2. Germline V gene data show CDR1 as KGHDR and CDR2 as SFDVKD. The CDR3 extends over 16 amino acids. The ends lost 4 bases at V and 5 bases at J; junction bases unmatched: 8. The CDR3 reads CATSDTKREANNEQFF. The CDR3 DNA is TGTGCCACCAGTGACACAAAGCGGGAGGCTAACAATGAGCAGTTCTTC.

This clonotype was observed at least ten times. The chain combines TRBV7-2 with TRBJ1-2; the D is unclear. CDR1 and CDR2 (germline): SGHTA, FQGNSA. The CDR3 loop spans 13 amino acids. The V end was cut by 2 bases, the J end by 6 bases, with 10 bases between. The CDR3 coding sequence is TGTGCCAGCAGCTTAAACTTGGGCGATGGCTACACCTTC. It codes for CASSLNLGDGYTF.

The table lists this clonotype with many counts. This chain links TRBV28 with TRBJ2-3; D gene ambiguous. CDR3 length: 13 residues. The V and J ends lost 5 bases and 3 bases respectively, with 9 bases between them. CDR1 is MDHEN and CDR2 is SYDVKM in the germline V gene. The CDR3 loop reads CASSPAVTDTQYF. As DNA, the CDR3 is TGTGCCAGCAGTCCCGCAGTGACAGATACGCAGTATTTT.

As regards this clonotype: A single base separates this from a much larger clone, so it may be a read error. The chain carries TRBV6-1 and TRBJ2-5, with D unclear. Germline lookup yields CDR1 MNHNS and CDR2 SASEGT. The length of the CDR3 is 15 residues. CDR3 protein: CACRSGVIPSETQYF. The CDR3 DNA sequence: TGTGCCTGCAGGTCCGGAGTGATCCCCTCCGAGACCCAGTACTTC.

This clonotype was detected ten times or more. The CDR3 nucleotides read TGCAGCACGGGACTAGCGGGCTCAGATACGCAGTATTTT. Translated, it gives CSTGLAGSDTQYF. The chain couples TRBV20-1 to TRBJ2-3; TRBD2 agrees at 12 bases. From germline, CDR1 is DFQATT and CDR2 SNEGSKA (reference sequence). This CDR3 contains 13 residues.

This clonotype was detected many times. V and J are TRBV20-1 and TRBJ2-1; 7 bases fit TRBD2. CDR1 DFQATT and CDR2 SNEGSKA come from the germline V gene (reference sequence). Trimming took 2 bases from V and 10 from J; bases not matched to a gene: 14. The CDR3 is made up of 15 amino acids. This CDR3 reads CSARSGLDSEEEQFF. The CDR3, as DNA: TGCAGTGCTAGATCTGGACTAGACTCCGAGGAGGAGCAGTTCTTC.